A selection of T cell receptor beta chains follows, all from one sample in a study of blood T cell repertoires in COVID-19. This table comes from immunoSEQ multiplex PCR, and its TCRdb copy is limited to in-frame clones, with some not included. The sample lists about 50,000 clones; around 73% were seen once. The sample was PBMCs or T cells enriched from blood (not recorded which). Every receptor here comes from a woman aged 45-65 years with acute COVID-19. The CDR3 runs from the conserved cysteine through the conserved F or W. A D gene is named only where the DNA matches it firmly. Clone size is stated in some rows and not others, as once, few, many or a class when expanded.

TGCGCCAGCAGTGCCCACAGGCAAAACACTGAAGCTTTCTTT,CASSAHRQNTEAFF,TRBV10-1,once,TRBJ1-1,-
TGTGCCAGCAGCTTTGGTACTAGCCAAGAGACCCAGTACTTC,CASSFGTSQETQYF,TRBV13,-,TRBJ2-5,-
TGTGCCAGCAGCTTAGCGGGCAACTATGGCTACACCTTC,CASSLAGNYGYTF,TRBV7-2,-,TRBJ1-2,-
TGCGCCAGCAGCCAAGATTCCTTACAGGGGGCAGGGGCCAAAAACATTCAGTACTTC,CASSQDSLQGAGAKNIQYF,TRBV4-1,-,TRBJ2-4,TRBD1
TGTGCCAGCAACTCTTGGGACAGCCGGCCTGTTTATAATTCACCCCTCCACTTT,CASNSWDSRPVYNSPLHF,TRBV5-8,-,TRBJ1-6,TRBD1
TGTGCCAGCCCTCGGGACTCTTACAATGAGCAGTTCTTC,CASPRDSYNEQFF,TRBV6-5,-,TRBJ2-1,-
TGTGCCAGCAGCTTGGAGGGGCAGTTCACCTATGGCTACACCTTC,CASSLEGQFTYGYTF,TRBV13,-,TRBJ1-2,-
TGCGCCAGCAGCCAGACAGTTTTGAGTCCCGAAGATACGCAGTATTTT,CASSQTVLSPEDTQYF,TRBV5-1,-,TRBJ2-3,-
TGCAGCGTTTTGGCGGAGAGCTCCTACGAGCAGTACTTC,CSVLAESSYEQYF,TRBV29-1,few,TRBJ2-7,-
TGTGCCAGCAACCTAAGGAACAGGGGTGACACTGAAGCTTTCTTT,CASNLRNRGDTEAFF,TRBV11-3,-,TRBJ1-1,TRBD1
TGTGCCAGCAGCGAACCGACAGGGGGTATGCCAGAAGCTTTCTTT,CASSEPTGGMPEAFF,TRBV25-1,-,TRBJ1-1,TRBD1
TGTGCCAGCAGTCTTCCACTCGGGGGTGGCTACACCTTC,CASSLPLGGGYTF,TRBV28,-,TRBJ1-2,-
TGTGCCAGCAGCTTAGGACAGGGGAACTATGGCTACACCTTC,CASSLGQGNYGYTF,TRBV7-2,once,TRBJ1-2,TRBD1
TGTGCCAGCAGTGAAATAGCGGGACAGGGGAATTCACCCCTCCACTTT,CASSEIAGQGNSPLHF,TRBV6-4,once,TRBJ1-6,TRBD1
TGCGCCAGCAGCTACCAAGGAGAAGTCGGCTACACCTTC,CASSYQGEVGYTF,TRBV5-1,-,TRBJ1-2,-
TGTGCCACCAAAGGGGCAGCAATGAACACTGAAGCTTTCTTT,CATKGAAMNTEAFF,TRBV10-3,-,TRBJ1-1,-
TGTGCCAGCAGTCCCGGGGGAAAGACCTACGAGCAGTACTTC,CASSPGGKTYEQYF,TRBV28,-,TRBJ2-7,-
TGTGCCAGCAGCGTAGGAACTAGCGGGGGGGCCATCTCCAATGAGCAGTTCTTC,CASSVGTSGGAISNEQFF,TRBV9,-,TRBJ2-1,TRBD2
TGTGCCTGGAGCGCCCAGGTTAATGAAAAACTGTTTTTT,CAWSAQVNEKLFF,TRBV30,-,TRBJ1-4,-
TGCGCCAGCAGCTTGTTAGGACGGGGGGGCTCAGGAGGAGAGACCCAGTACTTC,CASSLLGRGGSGGETQYF,TRBV5-1,-,TRBJ2-5,TRBD2
TGTGCCAGCAGCTTGGCCCAGCTGACGGCCTCCTGGGCGACGCAGTTCTTC,CASSLAQLTASWATQFF,TRBV5-6,few,TRBJ2-1,-
TGTGCCAGCAGCAAACGACAGGGTGGCACAGATACGCAGTATTTT,CASSKRQGGTDTQYF,TRBV3-1/TRBV3-2,-,TRBJ2-3,TRBD1
TGTGCCAGCAGTTTCTCTGGACAGGGGTGGTACAATGAGCAGTTCTTC,CASSFSGQGWYNEQFF,TRBV28,once,TRBJ2-1,TRBD1
TGTGCCAGCAGTGAAGCGGGGGCAGGTCCGTATGGCTACACCTTC,CASSEAGAGPYGYTF,TRBV6-1,-,TRBJ1-2,-
TGTGCCAGCAGCCAATGGCGGCACTACGAGCAGTACTTC,CASSQWRHYEQYF,TRBV3-1/TRBV3-2,-,TRBJ2-7,-
TGTGCCAGCAGAGAGCCGACAGGGGACGGCAATCAGCCCCAGCATTTT,CASREPTGDGNQPQHF,TRBV2,-,TRBJ1-5,TRBD1
TGTGCCAGCAGCGCCGTACTAGCGGGCACAGATACGCAGTATTTT,CASSAVLAGTDTQYF,TRBV9,-,TRBJ2-3,TRBD2